The entry that follows covers one T cell receptor (beta chain) sequence. Its target antigen remains unknown. Base qualities are not provided; no much larger clone lies one nucleotide away. This sample is drawn from a study of vaccination and CD4 T cells after COVID-19 (dated 2022 in TCRdb). At the level of the whole study: Every convalescent patient had a positive nasal swab PCR test for SARS-CoV-2, with mild disease in nine patients and severe disease in one. The convalescent cohort included six males and four females, with two Hispanic individuals, seven Caucasians, two Asians and one multiracial person. Each participant got two doses of either the Pfizer-BioNTech BNT162b2 vaccine (n=8) or the Moderna mRNA-1273 vaccine (n=2). Post-COVID blood samples were collected from convalescent patients a median of around 96 days after diagnosis, with a range of about 35 to 170 days. The time from the second vaccine dose to post-vaccine blood sampling had a median of 72 days and ranged from about 14 to 250 days. The cultures were stimulated with overlapping spike peptide pools from SARS-CoV-2 and from the common cold coronaviruses HCoV-NL63, HCoV-OC43 and HCoV-229E. As controls, cultures received a CEFX viral epitope pool (the positive control), an HIV-1 Nef peptide pool (the negative control), or no peptide at all. In over 8 COVID-19 convalescent patients and 4 infection-naive healthy vaccine recipients, researchers compared the spike-specific CD4+ TCR repertoire from before mRNA vaccination with the repertoire from after. What the authors observed across the whole study: In convalescent patients, a median approximately 83% of post-vaccine SARS-CoV-2-reactive clones were detected only after vaccination, and vaccine-specific priming was suggested by this finding. Although the median number of SARS-CoV-2-reactive clonotypes went up from fewer than 25 after infection to 35 to 40 after vaccination, the increase was not significant. The study included relatively few convalescent patients and did not analyze early timepoints after natural infection. Nearly all vaccine-specific clones in convalescent patients (304 of 307) were mono-reactive for SARS-CoV-2 spike rather than cross-reactive with common cold coronaviruses.

Library prep was done by PCR. TCR sequencing of DNA from cultured CD4+ T cells used the Oncomine TCR Beta short-read assay at the Johns Hopkins FTIC core. The QIAamp micro DNA kit was used to extract genomic DNA from the cultured CD4+ T cells. Oncomine TCR Beta libraries from cultured CD4+ T cells were pooled using unique dual indexes and sequenced on an Illumina iSeq 100. The paper's processing steps were these. Non-productive sequences were removed, and CDR3s that did not start with C, did not end with F or W, or were shorter than 7 amino acids were discarded. Antigen-specific clonotypes were identified with the MANAFEST web application by comparing peptide-stimulated wells with reference and other culture wells. To be called positive, a clone needed an FDR below 0.05, an odds ratio above 5, and a productive frequency above 0.1% in at least two of three replicate wells. Cross-reactive clonotypes were defined as significantly expanded in both SARS-CoV-2 spike wells and at least one common cold coronavirus spike condition. Using R version 3.6.1, CDR3 homology was evaluated through Levenshtein distances (stringdist) along with unrooted phylogenetic trees (ape). TCRdb applied fastp at Q25 and MiXCR to the public reads, then kept only in-frame beta chains. Each entry is one CDR3 protein sequence, shown with its most common DNA and genes. TCRdb's processing, not the authors' own work, is the source of the V and J calls. Counted in this sample were about 11,000 distinct CDR3 sequences; about 42% of them appeared once. 25% to 35% of the sample is taken by the ten largest.

CDR1 and CDR2 are drawn from the germline V gene: MNHEY, SVGEGT. The junction shows trimming of 5 bases on V and 8 bases on J, and the gene matches do not reach 12 bases of it. The CDR3 spans 15 residues, from the cysteine through the phenylalanine. Just the 45-base CDR3 DNA is kept, in frame starting at base 1. The treatment or condition label, read with the paper, signifies: approximately nine-day PBMC culture with coronavirus spike peptide pools or control peptides (ViraFEST assay). The ViraFEST assay, used in the study, expanded antigen-specific T cells with peptide pools and then identified the expanded clonotypes through TCR sequencing. Positive SARS-CoV-2 PCR tests in the convalescent patients dated from March to December 2020, before Alpha, Beta and Delta variants emerged in the United States. Over 1.5 million PBMCs per well were cultured in IMDM with approximately 5% human AB serum and roughly 10 IU/ml IL-2, plus 10 ug/ml peptide pools. On days 3 and 7, half of the culture medium was replaced with fresh IL-2-containing medium. After approximately 11 days of culture, CD4+ T cells were isolated by negative selection with the EasySep CD4+ T cell isolation kit. Ficoll-Paque Plus gradient centrifugation was used to isolate PBMCs from whole blood, and the isolated PBMCs were then either used fresh or cryopreserved at -140C. In general, triplicate wells were set up for every culture condition.

The TCR sequence derives from a human donor who had recovered from COVID-19. The rearranged segments are TRBV6-2 or TRBV6-3 and TRBJ2-1; the junction holds 7 bases that match TRBD1. The material sequenced was CD4+ T cells from blood, cultured in vitro. CDR3 loop: CASSPRTGPRDEQFF. The DNA sequence reads TGTGCCAGCAGTCCCAGGACAGGACCCAGGGATGAGCAGTTCTTC.